One sample yielded the 16 T cell receptor beta chains listed below, sequenced in a study of long-term antiretroviral therapy in people with HIV. Samples were assayed with immunoSEQ v3.0 at survey level. The table came from immunoSEQ multiplex PCR; TCRdb's copy has only in-frame clones and leaves some out. The repertoire holds tens of thousands of clones, with around 79% as singletons. The material was unsorted PBMCs, obtained 1.9 years after starting antiretroviral therapy. Receptors were obtained from a man younger than 35 with HIV.

The V call is TRBV21-1, the J call TRBJ2-7; the D call of TRBD2 is as the table states it, not checked on the DNA. TRBV21-1 is labeled a pseudogene. The CDR3 extends over 19 amino acids. CDR3 sequence: CASSNPGLAGGPTDYEQYF. The CDR3 DNA follows: TGTGCCAGCAGCAACCCGGGACTAGCGGGGGGCCCAACCGATTACGAGCAGTACTTC.

The rearrangement joins TRBV7-9 to TRBJ1-4; 7 bases match TRBD1. In germline, CDR1 is SEHNR, CDR2 FQNEAQ (reference sequence). After removal of 1 base from V and 0 bases from J, the junction contained 8 bases not matched to a gene. The CDR3 consists of 18 residues. CDR3 amino acids: CASSLDRDSSATNEKLFF. CDR3 DNA sequence: TGTGCCAGCAGCTTAGACCGGGACAGCTCTGCAACTAATGAAAAACTGTTTTTT.

V gene TRBV18 combines with J gene TRBJ2-1; TRBD2 matches at 7 bases. The V gene's germline CDR1 is KGHSH and CDR2 LQKENI. The junction had 5 bases not matched to a gene; V was cut back by 3 bases and J by 9 bases. The CDR3 extends over 13 amino acids. The CDR3 is CASSPSAGTEQFF. CDR3 bases: TGTGCCAGCTCACCCTCAGCGGGGACTGAGCAGTTCTTC.

This clone was recorded a few times. V and J are TRBV28 and TRBJ2-5, with D perhaps assigned TRBD1 or TRBD2 (5 bases each). The germline gives CDR1 MDHEN, CDR2 SYDVKM. The CDR3 has 14 amino acids. Trimming shortened V by 4 bases and J by 7 bases, and 16 bases separated the two germline ends. The CDR3 loop is CASSSGTAWGTQYF. CDR3 DNA: TGTGCCAGCAGTTCCGGGACCGCCTGGGGGACCCAGTACTTC.

The chain uses TRBV28 and TRBJ2-5; D is tentatively TRBD1 or TRBD2 (6 bases each). This CDR3 spans 14 amino acids. The germline gives CDR1 MDHEN, CDR2 SYDVKM. Trimming cost V 2 bases and J 5 bases, with 12 bases left between them. In DNA, the CDR3 is TGTGCCAGCAGTTTAGGGGGGCGGGTGGAGACCCAGTACTTC. Translated: CASSLGGRVETQYF. The entire variable domain, with the rest obtained from reference TRBV28 and TRBJ2-5, is as follows: DVKVTQSSRYLVKRTGEKVFLECVQDMDHENMFWYRQDPGLGLRLIYFSYDVKMKEKGDIPEGYSVSREKKERFSLILESASTNQTSMYLCASSLGGRVETQYFGPGTRLLVL.

This chain uses TRBV29-1 with TRBJ2-1, with 8 nucleotides matching TRBD2. The germline gives CDR1 SQVTM, CDR2 ANQGSEA. The CDR3 covers 16 residues. Losses at the gene ends were 1 base for V and 3 bases for J; bases not matched to a gene: 8. The CDR3 coding sequence is TGCAGCGTTGAAGCCCAGGGCGGGGGGCACTACAATGAGCAGTTCTTC. It yields the protein CSVEAQGGGHYNEQFF.

The V call is TRBV7-6, the J call TRBJ1-6, with a weak D call TRBD1 (6 bases). The CDR3 contains 13 residues. Deletions cut 4 bases from V and 7 bases from J, with 8 bases between. Germline lookup yields CDR1 SGHVS and CDR2 FNYEAQ. The CDR3 region has the DNA TGTGCCAGCAGCTCCGGGACAAATTCACCCCTCCACTTT. Its translation: CASSSGTNSPLHF.

The chain uses TRBV28 and TRBJ1-5, with 7 nucleotides matching TRBD1. J gave up 7 bases and V 7 bases, and 10 bases lay outside the gene matches. The CDR3 consists of 14 residues. CDR1 is MDHEN and CDR2 is SYDVKM in the germline V gene. CDR3 residues: CASKWGQGGQPQHF. The CDR3 nucleotides are TGTGCCAGCAAGTGGGGGCAGGGGGGGCAGCCCCAGCATTTT.

This chain uses TRBV28 with TRBJ2-5; D call uncertain. This CDR3 is built from 12 residues. Trimming pared 6 bases from V and 6 bases from J, leaving 11 bases between. CDR1 and CDR2 from the germline V gene are MDHEN and SYDVKM. CDR3 nucleotides: TGTGCCAGCAGCGGTTCCGGCAAGACCCAGTACTTC. This codes for CASSGSGKTQYF.

In this sample, this clone turned up a few times. The chain combines TRBV19 with TRBJ2-7; the D gene is possibly TRBD1 (6 bases). The CDR3 covers 13 residues. Germline values: CDR1 LNHDA, CDR2 SQIVND (reference sequence). V lost 1 base and J 5 bases, leaving 9 bases between the germline ends. The chain's CDR3 is CASSIVPGDEQYV. CDR3 nucleotide sequence: TGTGCCAGTAGTATAGTTCCAGGGGACGAGCAGTACGTC.

The chain uses TRBV10-2 and TRBJ1-1; no definite D call. The CDR3 totals 13 residues. With 0 bases removed from V and 4 bases from J, the gap between germline ends came to 6 bases. Germline V gene sequence: CDR1 WSHSY, CDR2 SAAADI. The CDR3 sequence: CASSESYTTEAFF. The CDR3 region has the DNA TGCGCCAGCAGTGAGTCTTATACCACTGAAGCTTTCTTT.

This clone was observed a few times. The chain carries TRBV10-3 and TRBJ2-7; D is uncertain. The germline V gene encodes CDR1 ENHRY and CDR2 SYGVKD. V lost 3 bases, J lost 4 bases, and 13 bases lay in between. The CDR3 runs to 14 residues. CDR3 residues: CAISDSKELYEQYV. The CDR3 coding sequence is TGTGCCATCAGTGATTCCAAGGAACTATACGAGCAGTACGTC.

This chain uses TRBV30 with TRBJ1-1, with D perhaps matching TRBD1 (5 bases). CDR3 length equals 13 residues. Germline V gives CDR1 GTSNPN, CDR2 SVGIG (reference sequence). The V end was cut by 4 bases, the J end by 5 bases, with 14 bases between. CDR3 protein: CAWMPGWGTEAFF. As DNA, the CDR3 is TGTGCCTGGATGCCCGGGTGGGGGACTGAAGCTTTCTTT.

V is TRBV4-1 and J is TRBJ2-2; 8 nucleotides align to TRBD1. The junction had 4 bases not matched to a gene; V was cut back by 0 bases and J by 4 bases. The CDR3 consists of 16 residues. CDR1 MGHRA and CDR2 YSYEKL come from the germline V gene. In DNA form, the CDR3 reads TGCGCCAGCAGCCAAGATTCAACAGGGGGCACCGGGGAGCTGTTTTTT. Translation: CASSQDSTGGTGELFF.

This clone occurred once. The chain uses TRBV2 and TRBJ2-5; D might be TRBD2 (5 bases). The CDR3 covers 15 residues. Germline V gives CDR1 SNHLY, CDR2 FYNNEI. Trimming left V 7 bases short and J 5 bases short, with 20 bases between. The CDR3 region is CASTGNLYAGETQYF. Written as DNA, the CDR3 is TGTGCCAGCACTGGAAACCTCTACGCGGGCGAGACCCAGTACTTC. Combining the CDR3 with reference TRBV2 and TRBJ2-5 gives the whole variable domain EPEVTQTPSHQVTQMGQEVILRCVPISNHLYFYWYRQILGQKVEFLVSFYNNEISEKSEIFDDQFSVERPDGSNFTLKIRSTKLEDSAMYFCASTGNLYAGETQYFGPGTRLLVL.

The chain employs TRBV6-6 and TRBJ1-2; a possible D gene is TRBD1 (6 bases). The V end lost 2 bases, the J end lost 4 bases, and 8 bases lay between the germline ends. Germline V gene sequence: CDR1 MNHNY, CDR2 SVGAGI (reference sequence). CDR3 length equals 13 residues. In DNA, the CDR3 is TGTGCCAGCAGTTACCAGGGGAGCTATGGCTACACCTTC. Protein: CASSYQGSYGYTF.